This record concerns one T cell receptor (beta chain) sequence. This clone showed up just a few times. Its antigen is unknown. No quality values exist for individual bases; no much larger clone is one base distant. This specimen comes from a study of OX40 agonist ivuxolimab in advanced cancers. Background on the whole study: Ivuxolimab, which targeted the costimulatory receptor OX40 (CD134), was an agonistic, fully human IgG2 monoclonal antibody. Intravenous ivuxolimab was administered to patients every 2 weeks at six dose levels: 0.01, 0.1, 0.3, 1.5, 3 and 10 mg/kg. Of the roughly 52 dose-escalation patients, hepatocellular carcinoma was present in about 20, melanoma in roughly 15, renal cell carcinoma in 9 and head and neck cancer in 9. In the dose-escalation cohort, roughly 80% of patients were male, and the mean age was approximately 60 years, with a range of roughly 20 to 79. Patients were allowed to have had prior anti-PD-1, anti-PD-L1 or anti-CTLA-4 therapy, and 40% of the dose-escalation patients had been treated with checkpoint inhibitors. Partial responses were achieved by three dose-escalation patients, of whom one had hepatocellular carcinoma and two had cutaneous melanoma. Peripheral TCRbeta sequencing aimed to test whether ivuxolimab altered TCR sequence diversity and caused clonal T-cell expansion. The paper describes the monotherapy dose-escalation part (N ≈ 52 patients) of the phase I trial of ivuxolimab.

CDR1 and CDR2, looked up from the germline V gene, are SQVTM and ANQGSEA. The V end gives up 7 bases and the J end 4 bases, leaving 6 bases in the junction not matched to a gene. Reading from cysteine to phenylalanine, the CDR3 counts 13 amino acids. Only the CDR3 region is kept as DNA, spanning 39 bases read in frame from base 1. General study outcomes and caveats: After ivuxolimab, more expanded clones were found on average in CD8+ T cells than in CD4+ T cells. The antigen specificity of the peripheral T cells that underwent clonal expansion was not determined. Low levels of normalized T-cell clonal expansion were also seen in some patients who did not respond. At doses of 0.1 to 3.0 mg/kg, clonal expansion of both CD4+ and CD8+ blood T cells was observed from baseline to week 6. In the 0.1-3.0 mg/kg groups, partial responders had among the lowest normalized peripheral clonal expansion, particularly in CD8+ T cells.

For sequencing of the TCRbeta CDR3 region, genomic DNA was extracted from the sorted cells. The immunoSEQ Assay was used for sequencing of TCRbeta CDR3 regions. Entries here come from immuneACCESS through TCRdb and include only in-frame sequences with V and J called. Some clones fail to appear in such tables; in the studies checked, an unresolved V gene covers under half of the shortfall, and the cause of the remainder is unknown. Here the sample has about 81,000 clones; around 80% occur a single time. The ten largest clones take up approximately 6.3% of the sample. Patients with a history of autoimmune disease or receiving systemic immunosuppression were excluded from the trial. Peripheral blood for TCR sequencing was collected from all dose cohorts at baseline, on cycle 4 day 1, and on cycle 7 day 1. Samples were obtained from an open-label, multicenter, first-in-human phase I dose-escalation trial of ivuxolimab. The trial enrolled adults with locally advanced or metastatic head and neck squamous cell, hepatocellular, melanoma or renal cell carcinoma. CD4+ and CD8+ T cells were sorted separately from peripheral blood before TCR sequencing.

The TCR originated in an adult with an advanced solid tumor such as melanoma, head and neck, liver or kidney cancer. The sequence links TRBV29-1 to TRBJ1-4, and 7 bases in between align with TRBD1. Sample: CD4+ or CD8+ T cells sorted from blood, taken in a trial of the OX40 agonist ivuxolimab. The sequenced DNA: TGCAGCGGATTGGGACAGCTTAATGAAAAACTGTTTTTT. Translated, this gives CSGLGQLNEKLFF.